This is a list of T cell receptor beta chains from one sample in a study of Graves' ophthalmopathy and Graves' hyperthyroidism. One entry per CDR3 protein, called by TCRdb with MiXCR from the multiplex PCR reads. Of about 390,000 distinct CDR3 sequences in the sample, approximately 18% were seen once. The sequenced sample consisted of peripheral blood. Every receptor here comes from an adult woman with stable Graves' hyperthyroidism. The CDR3 runs from the conserved cysteine through the conserved F or W. Fields, in order: clone size, V gene, J gene, CDR3 protein. Size is stated for part of the rows, as once, few or many counts, or as a class when the clone is expanded.

many	TRBV6-1	TRBJ2-5	CASSRTKETQYF
few	TRBV6-1	TRBJ2-2	CASLASELITGELFF
few	TRBV11-2	TRBJ2-1	CASSTWTGPYNEQFF
many	TRBV28	TRBJ1-1	CASSLSGHNTEAFF
many	TRBV7-9	TRBJ1-5	CASSRGEGPQHF
once	TRBV2	TRBJ1-1	CASSPLQGTEAFF
-	TRBV6-2/TRBV6-3	TRBJ1-5	CASSYSGVGNQPQHF
many	TRBV24-1	TRBJ2-2	CATSDVAPTLSTRGLSGELFF
-	TRBV30	TRBJ1-1	CAWTGTTWTTEAFF
many	TRBV12-3/TRBV12-4	TRBJ1-1	CASSLNDRWAFF
many	TRBV27	TRBJ2-4	CASSSFRDRGSKNIQYF
few	TRBV11-2	TRBJ1-1	CASSLLNTEACF
many	TRBV11-2	TRBJ2-5	CASSSPSIRGAWAETQYF
many	TRBV29-1	TRBJ1-2	CSVRTAAHYGYTF
many	TRBV20-1	TRBJ2-5	CSATGFSAAETQYF
many	TRBV7-3	TRBJ2-6	CASSQMNSGANVLTF
-	TRBV5-1	TRBJ2-7	CASSFRGANYEQYF
-	TRBV14	TRBJ1-2	CASSQGGLGYGYTF
many	TRBV20-1	TRBJ2-7	CSASRTGENEQYF
many	TRBV7-2	TRBJ2-7	CASSFSVGASYEQYF
many	TRBV12-3/TRBV12-4	TRBJ2-2	CASSLVIQGTGELFF
many	TRBV18	TRBJ1-5	CASSPRQPYSNQPQHF
many	TRBV7-2	TRBJ2-5	CASRLTTGGGGETQYF
-	TRBV7-3	TRBJ2-5	CASSTGIGRQETQYF
-	TRBV4-2	TRBJ2-5	CASSQEVTPAGRLQETQYF
few	TRBV4-1	TRBJ2-7	CASSPGLSSSYEQYF
-	TRBV12-3/TRBV12-4	TRBJ2-7	CASSRQGGTYEQCF
-	TRBV29-1	TRBJ2-7	CSVELSYEQYF
many	TRBV2	TRBJ1-1	CASSEVEGLIAFF
many	TRBV7-2	TRBJ1-1	CASSWADTNTEAFF
many	TRBV29-1	TRBJ2-7	CSVEMDYEQYF
many	TRBV7-9	TRBJ2-7	CASSLARASDPYEQYF
few	TRBV7-9	TRBJ2-7	CASTMGGLGAYEQYF
many	TRBV13	TRBJ2-7	CASSLRDRYEQYF
many	TRBV20-1	TRBJ1-5	CSARVIWGTNQPQHF
many	TRBV20-1	TRBJ1-3	CSAVSGAGNTIYF
-	TRBV6-5	TRBJ1-3	CASRWTGHSGNTIYF
many	TRBV7-8	TRBJ1-5	CASSSEGDQPQHF
many	TRBV5-1	TRBJ2-5	CASSPPRRQTGDKETQYF
-	TRBV12-3/TRBV12-4	TRBJ1-1	CASSLFSANTEAFF
-	TRBV10-3	TRBJ2-7	CAICLIGAVSLSYEQYF
-	TRBV6-2/TRBV6-3	TRBJ2-5	CASSYSHRDRGKGRAETQYF
few	TRBV3-1	TRBJ2-7	CASSPRREQYF
few	TRBV18	TRBJ1-1	CASSDGIRGANTEAFF
-	TRBV11-2	TRBJ2-6	CASSSPKGVSSGANVLTF
many	TRBV28	TRBJ1-1	CATGPRGGVNTEAFF
-	TRBV2	TRBJ1-2	CASSLSLMSYTF
-	TRBV6-2/TRBV6-3	TRBJ2-7	CASTRQGASNYEQYF